A selection of T cell receptor beta chains follows, all from one sample in a study of blood T cell repertoires in COVID-19. TCRdb keeps only in-frame clones here, not all; method: immunoSEQ multiplex PCR. The data contain about 100,000 clones, about 86% of them seen just once; the ten biggest clones take up about 5%. Source material: peripheral blood. The receptors were sampled from a human donor in a cohort sampled during active COVID-19. Both conserved end residues are part of each CDR3. The D gene is left open where the match is weak. A row's size may be missing; if present it is once, few, many or a size class.

clone_size: -; d_call: TRBD2; v_call: TRBV7-2; j_call: TRBJ2-7; cdr3_aa: CASSLASGVSYEQYF; cdr3_nt: TGTGCCAGCAGCTTAGCTAGCGGGGTATCCTACGAGCAGTACTTC
clone_size: -; d_call: -; v_call: TRBV7-2; j_call: TRBJ2-2; cdr3_aa: CASSLRGFGELFF; cdr3_nt: TGTGCCAGCAGCTTACGAGGTTTCGGGGAGCTGTTTTTT
clone_size: -; d_call: TRBD1; v_call: TRBV7-8; j_call: TRBJ1-5; cdr3_aa: CASSFGTGAYQPQHF; cdr3_nt: TGTGCCAGCAGCTTCGGGACAGGGGCTTATCAGCCCCAGCATTTT
clone_size: -; d_call: -; v_call: TRBV9; j_call: TRBJ2-3; cdr3_aa: CASSVVTTDTQYF; cdr3_nt: TGTGCCAGCAGCGTAGTTACTACAGATACGCAGTATTTT
clone_size: -; d_call: TRBD1; v_call: TRBV19; j_call: TRBJ1-2; cdr3_aa: CASQRLEGAAPPWGGYTF; cdr3_nt: TGTGCCAGTCAGCGATTAGAGGGGGCGGCTCCCCCATGGGGTGGCTACACCTTC
clone_size: -; d_call: -; v_call: TRBV6-6; j_call: TRBJ2-5; cdr3_aa: CASSYEAQETQYF; cdr3_nt: TGTGCCAGCAGTTACGAGGCACAAGAGACCCAGTACTTC
clone_size: -; d_call: TRBD1; v_call: TRBV7-2; j_call: TRBJ2-5; cdr3_aa: CASSPDRGQETQYF; cdr3_nt: TGTGCCAGCAGCCCCGACAGGGGGCAGGAGACCCAGTACTTC
clone_size: -; d_call: -; v_call: TRBV7-9; j_call: TRBJ2-1; cdr3_aa: CASSVGLARRSYNEQFF; cdr3_nt: TGTGCCAGCAGCGTCGGCCTAGCGAGACGCTCCTACAATGAGCAGTTCTTC
clone_size: -; d_call: TRBD2; v_call: TRBV27; j_call: TRBJ2-7; cdr3_aa: CASSVTGTSPYEQYF; cdr3_nt: TGTGCCAGCAGCGTAACCGGGACTAGCCCCTACGAGCAGTACTTC
clone_size: -; d_call: -; v_call: TRBV19; j_call: TRBJ2-1; cdr3_aa: CASSIAGSLANEQFF; cdr3_nt: TGTGCCAGTAGTATAGCGGGTAGTTTGGCCAATGAGCAGTTCTTC
clone_size: -; d_call: -; v_call: TRBV18; j_call: TRBJ2-3; cdr3_aa: CASSPDRGRGDTQYF; cdr3_nt: TGTGCCAGCTCACCTGATCGGGGGAGAGGAGATACGCAGTATTTT
clone_size: -; d_call: TRBD1; v_call: TRBV27; j_call: TRBJ1-1; cdr3_aa: CASSLYQGGNTEAFF; cdr3_nt: TGTGCCAGCAGTTTATACCAGGGGGGTAACACTGAAGCTTTCTTT
clone_size: -; d_call: -; v_call: TRBV27; j_call: TRBJ1-1; cdr3_aa: CASSLGQNTEAFF; cdr3_nt: TGTGCCAGCAGTTTAGGGCAGAACACTGAAGCTTTCTTT
clone_size: -; d_call: TRBD1; v_call: TRBV5-6; j_call: TRBJ1-1; cdr3_aa: CASSFDRGLNTEAFF; cdr3_nt: TGTGCCAGCAGCTTTGACAGGGGACTGAACACTGAAGCTTTCTTT
clone_size: -; d_call: -; v_call: TRBV7-9; j_call: TRBJ2-7; cdr3_aa: CASSLDRGILIYEQYF; cdr3_nt: TGTGCCAGCAGCCTGGACCGGGGGATTCTAATTTACGAGCAGTACTTC
clone_size: -; d_call: TRBD2; v_call: TRBV6-2/TRBV6-3; j_call: TRBJ2-5; cdr3_aa: CASSYGTSGRLKTQYF; cdr3_nt: TGTGCCAGCAGTTACGGGACTAGCGGGAGGTTAAAGACCCAGTACTTC
clone_size: -; d_call: TRBD2; v_call: TRBV28; j_call: TRBJ2-7; cdr3_aa: CASSSGGKDGYEQYF; cdr3_nt: TGTGCCAGCAGTTCGGGGGGAAAGGACGGCTACGAGCAGTACTTC
clone_size: once; d_call: TRBD2; v_call: TRBV11-3; j_call: TRBJ2-7; cdr3_aa: CASPPSRSQRDHYEQYF; cdr3_nt: TGTGCCAGCCCGCCCAGTAGAAGCCAGCGGGACCACTACGAGCAGTACTTC
clone_size: -; d_call: -; v_call: TRBV5-1; j_call: TRBJ2-1; cdr3_aa: CASSVRDTYNEQFF; cdr3_nt: TGCGCCAGCAGCGTCCGGGACACCTACAATGAGCAGTTCTTC
clone_size: -; d_call: TRBD1; v_call: TRBV28; j_call: TRBJ2-3; cdr3_aa: CASSLLGTASTDTQYF; cdr3_nt: TGTGCCAGCAGTTTACTGGGGACAGCTAGCACAGATACGCAGTATTTT
clone_size: once; d_call: TRBD1; v_call: TRBV9; j_call: TRBJ1-2; cdr3_aa: CASTRRPSGTGGFGYTF; cdr3_nt: TGTGCCAGCACACGGCGACCCTCCGGGACAGGGGGATTTGGCTACACCTTC
clone_size: many; d_call: TRBD1; v_call: TRBV15; j_call: TRBJ1-4; cdr3_aa: CATSNGQGEEKLFF; cdr3_nt: TGTGCCACCAGCAATGGACAGGGGGAGGAGAAACTGTTTTTT
clone_size: -; d_call: -; v_call: TRBV19; j_call: TRBJ2-7; cdr3_aa: CASSIKGGMLYEQYF; cdr3_nt: TGTGCCAGTAGTATTAAGGGCGGGATGCTCTACGAGCAGTACTTC
clone_size: -; d_call: -; v_call: TRBV5-1; j_call: TRBJ2-2; cdr3_aa: CASSLAGGELSGELFF; cdr3_nt: TGCGCCAGCAGCTTGGCTGGGGGCGAGTTGAGCGGGGAGCTGTTTTTT
clone_size: -; d_call: TRBD1; v_call: TRBV10-3; j_call: TRBJ1-5; cdr3_aa: CAISDIQGATQPQHF; cdr3_nt: TGTGCCATCAGTGATATTCAGGGGGCGACTCAGCCCCAGCATTTT
clone_size: -; d_call: -; v_call: TRBV25-1; j_call: TRBJ1-4; cdr3_aa: CASGVTEINEKLFF; cdr3_nt: TGTGCCAGCGGGGTGACAGAGATTAATGAAAAACTGTTTTTT
clone_size: -; d_call: -; v_call: TRBV2; j_call: TRBJ2-1; cdr3_aa: CASSKASLQEFF; cdr3_nt: TGTGCCAGCAGTAAGGCATCGCTCCAGGAGTTCTTC